The 3 T cell receptor beta chains reported below all come from one sample, sequenced in a study of shared T cell receptors in the human thymus. Repertoires were generated with immunoSEQ multiplex PCR, while TCRdb's copy carries only in-frame clones and drops some. This sample has some 660,000 clones, with about 89% found just once. These data were likewise used in another study, on human thymus T cells.

Sample: thymocytes. These receptors all come from a boy under three years old with a congenital heart defect.

The chain employs TRBV14 and TRBJ1-4; 7 nucleotides align to TRBD1. The CDR3 has 17 amino acids. From germline, CDR1 is SGHDN and CDR2 FVKESK. V trimming: 3 bases; J trimming: 0 bases; junction bases outside the gene matches: 7. The chain's CDR3 is CASSQRTGVATNEKLFF. The DNA of the CDR3 is TGTGCCAGCAGCCAGAGGACAGGAGTGGCAACTAATGAAAAACTGTTTTTT.

This chain connects TRBV5-5 to TRBJ2-1; 8 bases are shared with TRBD2. Germline CDR1 SGHKS, CDR2 YYEKEE (reference sequence). Germline trimming cut 8 bases from V and 8 bases from J; bases unmatched to any gene: 3. CDR3 length equals 11 residues. The CDR3 DNA follows: TGTGCCAGTCGGGGGGGCGATGAGCAGTTCTTC. This sequence encodes CASRGGDEQFF.

The gene calls are TRBV27 and TRBJ2-1; possible D gene TRBD1, 6 bases. Germline CDR1 MNHEY, CDR2 SMNVEV (reference sequence). This CDR3 contains 14 residues. Trimming shortened V by 5 bases and J by 2 bases, and 10 bases separated the two germline ends. CDR3: CASSTPGAYNEQFF. The CDR3 DNA sequence: TGTGCCAGCAGTACTCCAGGGGCCTACAATGAGCAGTTCTTC.